Listed here are 15 T cell receptor beta chains from one sample, sequenced in a study of molecular identifiers for immune sequencing clone quantification. A single record per CDR3 protein comes from TCRdb applying MiXCR to the PCR reads. Of tens of thousands of distinct CDR3 sequences in the sample, roughly 25% were seen once. The sequenced sample consisted of naive CD8+ T cells from blood, with Jurkat cell RNA spiked in. Subset reported: FACS-sorted CD8+CD4-CCR7+CD45RA+ naive T cells. The receptors come from a human donor in good health. Some libraries in this study had Jurkat cell RNA spiked in.

V and J are TRBV27 and TRBJ1-4; TRBD1 is a possible D gene (6 bases). Germline V gene data show CDR1 as MNHEY and CDR2 as SMNVEV (reference sequence). The V and J ends lost 6 bases and 6 bases respectively, with 14 bases between them. This CDR3 has 14 residues. The CDR3 nucleotides read TGTGCCAGCAGGCGGGAGGGGGGATATGAAAAACTGTTTTTT. Encoded protein: CASRREGGYEKLFF.

The chain combines TRBV10-2 with TRBJ2-7, with TRBD1 identical over 11 bases. Germline assignment: CDR1 WSHSY and CDR2 SAAADI. This CDR3 spans 15 amino acids. The junction had 10 bases not matched to a gene; V was cut back by 5 bases and J by 7 bases. The CDR3 protein is CASSHLGTGGGEQYF. The CDR3, as DNA: TGCGCCAGCAGTCATCTCGGGACAGGGGGTGGTGAGCAGTACTTC.

This clonotype was counted only a few times. The J gene is TRBJ2-7, the V gene TRBV7-9; 9 bases fit TRBD2. Germline CDR1 reads SEHNR; CDR2 reads FQNEAQ (reference sequence). CDR3 length: 18 amino acids. Trimming cost V 0 bases and J 0 bases; bases outside gene matches: 9. CDR3 DNA sequence: TGTGCCAGCAGCTTAGCGTCGGGTCTAGCGGGACCCTCCTACGAGCAGTACTTC. Translated, it gives CASSLASGLAGPSYEQYF.

Details on this clonotype: A clone one base away is much larger, so this may be a read error. The rearrangement links TRBV19 to TRBJ1-2; D remains unclear. CDR3 length: 15 residues. The V gene's germline CDR1 is LNHDA and CDR2 SQIVND (reference sequence). The CDR3 reads CASSETATANYGYNF. The CDR3 DNA reads as TGTGCCAGTAGTGAAACAGCCACCGCTAACTATGGCTACAACTTC.

The genes are TRBV7-9 and TRBJ2-7; the match to TRBD2 covers 9 bases. The CDR3 loop spans 16 amino acids. Per germline, CDR1 SEHNR and CDR2 FQNEAQ (reference sequence). After removal of 2 bases from V and 1 base from J, the junction contained 6 bases not matched to a gene. The CDR3 region is CASSLSRSGGSYEQYF. The CDR3 nucleotides read TGTGCCAGCAGCTTATCTCGTAGCGGGGGTTCCTACGAGCAGTACTTC.

This clonotype was seen at least ten times. The chain couples TRBV6-5 to TRBJ1-1, with no clear D. Per germline, CDR1 MNHEY and CDR2 SVGAGI. The germline V and J ends were trimmed by 0 bases and 5 bases, with 19 bases remaining between them. The CDR3 runs to 17 residues. Here the CDR3 reads CASSYSLTPSSRTEAFF. The CDR3 DNA follows: TGTGCCAGCAGTTACTCGTTGACTCCATCGAGTAGGACTGAAGCTTTCTTT.

This clonotype was detected only once. A much larger clone differs from this one at a single base, so this may be a read error. The V gene is TRBV3-1, the J gene TRBJ1-1, with a possible D match to TRBD1 (5 bases). The CDR3 is 15 residues long. V lost 7 bases, J lost 6 bases, and 21 bases lay in between. CDR1 is LGHDT, CDR2 YNNKEL, per germline (reference sequence). Written as DNA, the CDR3 is TGTGCCAGCACCCCAAGAGGGGCTGGCGGCGCTGAAGCTTTCTTT. Protein product: CASTPRGAGGAEAFF.

This clonotype was observed many times. J is TRBJ2-3 and V is TRBV12-3 or TRBV12-4, with unresolved D. The CDR3 has 11 amino acids. The V and J ends lost 7 bases and 5 bases respectively, with 7 bases between them. CDR3 bases: TGTGCCAGCATGAGGTTAGATACGCAGTATTTT. It codes for CASMRLDTQYF.

This clonotype was recorded at least ten times. The chain recombines TRBV29-1 with TRBJ1-1, with TRBD1 identical over 9 bases. V was clipped by 4 bases and J by 4 bases; unmatched bases: 22. CDR1 and CDR2 from the germline V gene are SQVTM and ANQGSEA. This CDR3 comprises 19 residues. The CDR3 region has the DNA TGCAGCGTTGGCCGTCGGGGGCCATCTGGACAGGGGAGTGGCACTGAAGCTTTCTTT. Its translation: CSVGRRGPSGQGSGTEAFF. Full variable domain (missing parts from reference TRBV29-1 and TRBJ1-1): SAVISQKPSRDICQRGTSLTIQCQVDSQVTMMFWYRQQPGQSLTLIATANQGSEATYESGFVIDKFPISRPNLTFSTLTVSNMSPEDSSIYLCSVGRRGPSGQGSGTEAFFGQGTRLTVV.

Concerning this clonotype itself: One base away lies a much larger clone, so this may be a sequencing read error. Here the CDR3 omits its conserved ending phenylalanine or tryptophan, so a read error is the likely source. V is TRBV28 and J is TRBJ2-7; D may be TRBD2 (5 bases). V shed 9 bases and J shed 3 bases, with 9 bases lying between them. The CDR3 has 11 residues. The germline CDR1 and CDR2 sequences are MDHEN and SYDVKM. The CDR3 loop reads CASTGNYEQYS. For the CDR3, the DNA is TGTGCCAGTACCGGGAACTACGAGCAGTACTCC.

This clonotype came up many times. The genes are TRBV6-1 and TRBJ2-7, with D unclear. The V end lost 2 bases, the J end lost 3 bases, and 11 bases lay between the germline ends. This CDR3 comprises 14 residues. Germline V CDR1 and CDR2: MNHNS, SASEGT. The CDR3 reads CASSEFLVNYEQYF. The CDR3 nucleotides read TGTGCCAGCAGTGAATTTCTAGTGAACTACGAGCAGTACTTC.

This chain joins TRBV7-2 and TRBJ2-3; maybe TRBD2 (5 bases). Germline V gene sequence: CDR1 SGHTA, CDR2 FQGNSA. CDR3 length: 15 residues. Trimming stripped 0 bases from V and 0 bases from J, with 7 bases between. The CDR3 DNA reads TGTGCCAGCAGCTTAGCCCGGACTAGCACAGATACGCAGTATTTT. Residues: CASSLARTSTDTQYF. The whole variable domain, remainder taken from reference TRBV7-2 and TRBJ2-3, is GAGVSQSPSNKVTEKGKDVELRCDPISGHTALYWYRQSLGQGLEFLIYFQGNSAPDKSGLPSDRFSAERTGGSVSTLTIQRTQQEDSAVYLCASSLARTSTDTQYFGPGTRLTVL.

As regards this clonotype: A read error may produce the germline difference seen at one junction end. The V gene is TRBV5-4, the J gene TRBJ2-7, with 7 bases aligning to TRBD1. This CDR3 region has 13 residues. Germline loops: CDR1 SGHNT, CDR2 YYREEE (reference sequence). The DNA of the CDR3 is TGTGCCAGCAGCTTGGGGGACAGCTACGAGCAGTGCTTC. It codes for CASSLGDSYEQCF.

This clonotype was seen many times. The chain combines TRBV14 with TRBJ2-3; D gene uncertain. With 2 bases removed from V and 6 bases from J, the gap between germline ends came to 15 bases. The CDR3 has 15 residues. Germline loops: CDR1 SGHDN, CDR2 FVKESK. The CDR3 spells CASSQFGLGQDTQYF. The CDR3 DNA follows: TGTGCCAGCAGCCAATTTGGTCTCGGGCAGGATACGCAGTATTTT.

This clonotype was counted at least ten times. The V and J genes are TRBV7-2 and TRBJ2-3; 12 nucleotides agree with TRBD2. The germline V gene encodes CDR1 SGHTA and CDR2 FQGNSA. There are 19 residues in the CDR3. J was trimmed by 0 bases and V by 5 bases; bases with no gene match: 12. Written as DNA, the CDR3 is TGTGCCAGCAGCCCCGAACTAGCGGGGGGCCCAATAAGCACAGATACGCAGTATTTT. Translation gives CASSPELAGGPISTDTQYF.